The source of this TCR beta chain is a study of control samples from healthy donors and cancer patients (dated by TCRdb to 2018 to 2020). About this clone itself: The specificity of this receptor is unknown. Within one base of it there is no much larger clone, and no base qualities were kept.

To prepare the library, the immunoSEQ multiplex PCR assay was applied. The immuneACCESS repertoire file appears here via TCRdb, limited to in-frame rearrangements. These files lack a portion of the clones; in checked studies, under half of the deficit traces to unresolved V genes, and the cause of the others is not known. This sample holds 100,000 to 150,000 clones; about 88% were observed only once. The biggest ten clones account for roughly 3.2% of the sample. The source of this sequence is a man between 50 and 59 years old in good health. Sequencing was performed on blood.

The bases read TGTGCCAGCCGAAGCGGGGGGGGAGGCTATGGCTACACCTTC. Translated, it reads CASRSGGGGYGYTF. This chain is built from TRBV7-9 and TRBJ1-2, with TRBD1 perhaps the D gene, on 5 matching bases. Counted from cysteine to phenylalanine, this CDR3 has 14 amino acids. The entry retains the CDR3 DNA only, 42 bases that are in frame from base 1. V and J are truncated by 8 bases and 4 bases respectively, leaving an intervening sequence of 17 bases. CDR1 and CDR2 are drawn from the germline V gene (reference sequence): SEHNR, FQNEAQ.